Listed below are T cell receptor beta chains from one sample, sequenced in a study of T cell responses to AZD1222 COVID-19 vaccine. This table comes from immunoSEQ multiplex PCR, and its TCRdb copy is limited to in-frame clones, with some not included. In the table there are about 150,000 clones, about 85% of which are singletons. The sequences come from peripheral blood, collected after recovery from COVID-19. Receptors originate from an adult who had recovered from COVID-19. CDR3s include the opening cysteine and the closing phenylalanine or tryptophan. The D gene is left open where the match is weak. Rows give clone size only sometimes, using once, few, many, or a class for an expanded clone.

TRBV2,TRBJ2-1,TRBD2,-,CASMFGGGVYNEQFF,TGTGCCAGCATGTTTGGGGGGGGTGTTTACAATGAGCAGTTCTTC
TRBV5-1,TRBJ2-2,-,-,CASSLDLYTGELFF,TGCGCCAGCAGCTTGGACTTATACACCGGGGAGCTGTTTTTT
TRBV9,TRBJ1-2,-,-,CASSVDSEGGYTF,TGTGCCAGCAGTGTCGACAGTGAGGGTGGCTACACCTTC
TRBV7-2,TRBJ2-2,TRBD2,-,CASSLYAGVGELFF,TGTGCCAGCAGCTTATATGCGGGAGTAGGGGAGCTGTTTTTT
TRBV6-5,TRBJ1-1,TRBD1,few,CASSYRTGGHEAFF,TGTGCCAGCAGTTACCGGACAGGGGGCCATGAAGCTTTCTTT
TRBV7-8,TRBJ1-2,-,-,CASSPRGDGYTF,TGTGCCAGCAGCCCTCGGGGGGACGGCTACACCTTC
TRBV2,TRBJ1-1,TRBD1,-,CASREDRGPEAFF,TGTGCCAGCAGGGAGGACAGGGGCCCTGAAGCTTTCTTT
TRBV2,TRBJ1-1,-,-,CASTLNSGRTEAFF,TGTGCCAGCACATTGAATTCGGGGCGGACTGAAGCTTTCTTT
TRBV5-4,TRBJ1-2,-,-,CASSLEAVYGYTF,TGTGCCAGCAGCTTGGAGGCAGTCTATGGCTACACCTTC
TRBV11-2,TRBJ1-5,-,-,CASSSSTGANQPQHF,TGTGCCAGCAGCTCTTCGACGGGTGCTAATCAGCCCCAGCATTTT
TRBV9,TRBJ2-5,TRBD2,-,CASSVGGSGSGKTQYF,TGTGCCAGCAGCGTAGGGGGTAGCGGGAGTGGCAAGACCCAGTACTTC
TRBV7-3,TRBJ2-7,TRBD1,-,CASSKGQGLGEQYF,TGTGCCAGCAGCAAAGGACAGGGATTAGGCGAGCAGTACTTC
TRBV7-2,TRBJ1-3,-,once,CASSFQGYENTIYF,TGTGCCAGCTCCTTCCAGGGATACGAAAACACCATATATTTT
TRBV19,TRBJ1-1,TRBD1,-,CASSPWTGGSTEAFF,TGTGCCAGTAGTCCATGGACAGGGGGCAGCACTGAAGCTTTCTTT
TRBV28,TRBJ1-5,-,-,CASSTTSAGEGQPQHF,TGTGCCAGCAGCACGACAAGCGCGGGGGAGGGACAGCCCCAGCATTTT
TRBV14,TRBJ1-2,-,-,CASSQDPMGNGYTF,TGTGCCAGCAGCCAAGATCCTATGGGGAACGGCTACACCTTC
TRBV12-2,TRBJ1-1,-,-,CASRLVAPSAEAFF,TGTGCAAGTCGCTTAGTCGCCCCGTCGGCGGAAGCTTTCTTT
TRBV19,TRBJ1-1,-,once,CASSDQIYTEAFF,TGTGCCAGTAGCGACCAAATCTACACTGAAGCTTTCTTT
TRBV27,TRBJ2-7,-,-,CASRGGYGENSYEQYF,TGTGCCAGCAGAGGGGGGTACGGGGAAAATTCCTACGAGCAGTACTTC
TRBV6-2/TRBV6-3,TRBJ2-1,-,-,CASSLRSRVYNEQFF,TGTGCCAGCAGCCTCCGGTCACGGGTCTACAATGAGCAGTTCTTC
TRBV5-1,TRBJ2-1,-,-,CASSLEGPEQFF,TGCGCCAGCAGCTTGGAGGGCCCCGAACAGTTCTTC
TRBV29-1,TRBJ1-1,-,-,CSVTPDFNTEAFF,TGCAGCGTGACCCCCGACTTTAACACTGAAGCTTTCTTT
TRBV5-1,TRBJ2-3,-,-,CATSRDRAGTDTQYF,TGCGCCACCAGCCGGGACCGGGCGGGCACAGATACGCAGTATTTT
TRBV9,TRBJ2-3,TRBD2,-,CASSVGSSGGDTQYF,TGTGCCAGCAGCGTAGGGAGTAGCGGGGGAGATACGCAGTATTTT
TRBV29-1,TRBJ2-6,-,-,CSVWTASGANVLTF,TGCAGCGTTTGGACAGCCTCTGGGGCCAACGTCCTGACTTTC
TRBV24-1,TRBJ1-1,-,-,CATSDLGDWRF,TGTGCCACCAGTGATTTAGGGGATTGGCGCTTT